One T cell receptor (beta chain) is described in this entry. This receptor's antigen is unknown. No base quality values were provided; no much bigger clone lies one nucleotide off. The donors were healthy, HIV-negative adults with no recently reported acute infections or vaccinations. Every donor was a Caucasian adult residing in Nashville, Tennessee, USA. For unsorted samples, about 90 million PBMCs were counted, and genomic DNA was extracted using the QIAamp DNA Blood Mini kit. Blood was obtained by leukapheresis, after which PBMCs were separated by Ficoll-Histopaque density gradient centrifugation and cryopreserved in liquid nitrogen vapor phase. Via the germline V gene, CDR1 is SNHLY and CDR2 FYNNEI. V drops 3 bases and J drops 8 bases, leaving 17 bases in between. The CDR3 sequence holds 15 residues, the cysteine and phenylalanine included. CDR3 DNA only is kept here, 45 bases in frame from base 1.

Using the deep immunoSEQ assay, TCR CDR3 regions were amplified from genomic DNA by multiplex PCR. Extracted genomic DNA from each cell subset was spread evenly across all wells of several immunoSEQ 96-well plates, with each plate serving as a replicate. For unsorted PBMC, each replicate PCR was loaded with roughly 330 ng genomic DNA, equivalent to tens of thousands of T cell genomes. Ten immunoSEQ deep assay plates were used to sequence the unsorted PBMC genomic DNA. Purified libraries were measured with a Qubit 3.0 fluorometer, size-checked on a Bioanalyzer 2100, and measured again with the KAPA Library Quantification kit. A separate single-read 150-cycle Illumina NextSeq 550 flow cell was used to sequence each immunoSEQ 96-well plate. The study's processing was this. Because the immunoSEQ output included only junctional sequences and no quality scores, the filtering could not be the same as the filtering used for full-length reads. Sequences were annotated with PyIR, a Python wrapper for IgBLAST v1.9, using IMGT germline references to assign V/J genes and CDR3. Reads were removed for weak V/J assignments (E-value above 1e-6), missing CDR3, stop codons, out-of-frame junctions, or ambiguous translated residues. V3J clonotypes were defined as sequences sharing an identical inferred V gene, J gene, and CDR3 amino acid sequence. To compute the percentage overlap between repertoires, the number of shared unique clonotypes was divided by the size of the smaller repertoire. Repertoire richness was assessed with RTK rarefaction, the Chao1 estimator, and Recon v2.1 estimates of unobserved clonotypes. Entries here come from immuneACCESS through TCRdb and include only in-frame sequences with V and J called. Some clones fail to appear in such tables; in the studies checked, an unresolved V gene covers under half of the shortfall, and the cause of the remainder is unknown. D and trimming come from the DNA, and the V and J calls and clone size come from that table. The sample table lists fewer than 550,000 clones, 75% to 80% of them with a count of one. The ten largest clonotypes hold approximately 13% of the sample.

The data stem from a study of shared clonotypes between healthy human individuals (dated by TCRdb to 2020 to 2022). As for the study more broadly: The cohort comprised a couple of women and three men aged 18 to 49 years. Between about 0.94 and 8.9 billion PBMCs per donor were obtained by leukapheresis. To increase sequencing depth and limit assay-specific biases, different laboratories used diverse techniques to prepare libraries and sequence TCR repertoires. Blood TCR repertoires of four to six healthy adults were deeply sequenced to estimate repertoire size and the extent of clonotype sharing between individuals.

The research as a whole found: Sampling was limited to blood, and TCR repertoires in tissue likely differ from TCR repertoires in blood. Based on pairwise subsampling, the degree of clonotype sharing among donors was expected to be affected by sequencing depth. The small number of donors limited the genetic and exposure-history diversity represented.

The sequencing sample was made of PBMCs. The V and J segments used are TRBV2 and TRBJ2-1; 6 matching bases give a weak D call of TRBD2. The receptor's source is a woman between 35 and 50 years old in good health. Some clones in this sample may be carry-over from other donors' samples. The CDR3 in this case is CASSDGGGISYEQFF. The sequenced DNA: TGTGCCAGCAGTGATGGTGGCGGGATATCCTATGAGCAGTTCTTC.